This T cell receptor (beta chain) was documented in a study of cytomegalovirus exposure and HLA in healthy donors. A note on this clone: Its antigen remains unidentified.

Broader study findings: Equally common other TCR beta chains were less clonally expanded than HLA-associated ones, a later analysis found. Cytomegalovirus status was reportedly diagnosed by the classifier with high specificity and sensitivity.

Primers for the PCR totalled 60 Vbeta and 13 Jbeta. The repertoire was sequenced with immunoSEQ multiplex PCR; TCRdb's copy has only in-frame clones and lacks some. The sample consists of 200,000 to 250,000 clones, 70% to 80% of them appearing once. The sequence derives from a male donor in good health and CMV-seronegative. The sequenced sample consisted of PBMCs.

CDR3 sequence (DNA): TGCAGCGTCGAGGGGACAGCATCCAAACAAGAGACCCAGTACTTC. It is translated as CSVEGTASKQETQYF. This chain connects TRBV29-1 to TRBJ2-5; 7 bases fit TRBD1. The V gene end was trimmed by 6 bases and the J gene end by 2 bases; junction bases not matched to a gene: 12. CDR1 and CDR2 (germline): SQVTM, ANQGSEA. The CDR3 length is 15 residues.